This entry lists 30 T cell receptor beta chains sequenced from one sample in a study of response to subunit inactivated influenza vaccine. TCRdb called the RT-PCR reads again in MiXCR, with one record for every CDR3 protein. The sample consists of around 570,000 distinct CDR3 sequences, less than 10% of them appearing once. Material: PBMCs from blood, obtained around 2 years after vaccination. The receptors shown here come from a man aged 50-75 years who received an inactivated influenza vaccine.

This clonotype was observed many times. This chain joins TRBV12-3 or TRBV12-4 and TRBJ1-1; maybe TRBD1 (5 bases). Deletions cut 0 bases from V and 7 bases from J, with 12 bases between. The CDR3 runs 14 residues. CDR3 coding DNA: TGTGCCAGCAGTTTAGCTGGAGGGGTCGGTGAAGCTTTCTTT. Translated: CASSLAGGVGEAFF.

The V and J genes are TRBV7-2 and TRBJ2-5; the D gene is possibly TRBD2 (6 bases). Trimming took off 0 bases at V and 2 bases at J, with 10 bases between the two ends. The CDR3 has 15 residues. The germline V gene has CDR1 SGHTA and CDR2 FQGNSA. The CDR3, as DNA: TGTGCCAGCAGCTTAGCGCGGGGTGGGCAAGAGACCCAGTACTTC. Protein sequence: CASSLARGGQETQYF. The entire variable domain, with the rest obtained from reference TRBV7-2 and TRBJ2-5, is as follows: GAGVSQSPSNKVTEKGKDVELRCDPISGHTALYWYRQSLGQGLEFLIYFQGNSAPDKSGLPSDRFSAERTGGSVSTLTIQRTQQEDSAVYLCASSLARGGQETQYFGPGTRLLVL.

The CDR3 coding sequence is TGTGCCAGCAGCGTAGATCAACTCCAAGAGACCCAGTACTTC. This encodes CASSVDQLQETQYF. The rearrangement joins TRBV9 to TRBJ2-5, with D uncertain. The germline V gene has CDR1 SGDLS and CDR2 YYNGEE. CDR3 size: 14 residues. V gave up 0 bases and J gave up 1 base, with 7 bases separating them. Full variable domain (missing parts from reference TRBV9 and TRBJ2-5): DSGVTQTPKHLITATGQRVTLRCSPRSGDLSVYWYQQSLDQGLQFLIQYYNGEERAKGNILERFSAQQFPDLHSELNLSSLELGDSALYFCASSVDQLQETQYFGPGTRLLVL.

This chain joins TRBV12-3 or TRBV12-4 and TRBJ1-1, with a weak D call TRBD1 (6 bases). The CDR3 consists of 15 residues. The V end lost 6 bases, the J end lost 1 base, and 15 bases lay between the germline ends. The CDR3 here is CASSRPGQKNTEAFF. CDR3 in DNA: TGTGCCAGCAGCCGCCCGGGACAAAAGAACACTGAAGCTTTCTTT.

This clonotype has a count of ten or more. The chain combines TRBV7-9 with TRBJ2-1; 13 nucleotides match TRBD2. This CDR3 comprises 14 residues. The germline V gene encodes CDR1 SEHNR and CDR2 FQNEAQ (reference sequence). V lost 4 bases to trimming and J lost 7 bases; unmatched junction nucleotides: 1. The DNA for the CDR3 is TGTGCCAGCAGCTCGACTAGCGGGAGGAATGAGCAGTTCTTC. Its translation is CASSSTSGRNEQFF.

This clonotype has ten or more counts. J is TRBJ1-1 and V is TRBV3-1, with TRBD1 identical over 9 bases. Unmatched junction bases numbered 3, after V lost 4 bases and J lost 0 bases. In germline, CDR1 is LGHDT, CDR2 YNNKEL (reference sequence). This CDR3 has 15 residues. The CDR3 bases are TGTGCCAGCAGCCCAACAGGGGGCATGAACACTGAAGCTTTCTTT. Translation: CASSPTGGMNTEAFF.

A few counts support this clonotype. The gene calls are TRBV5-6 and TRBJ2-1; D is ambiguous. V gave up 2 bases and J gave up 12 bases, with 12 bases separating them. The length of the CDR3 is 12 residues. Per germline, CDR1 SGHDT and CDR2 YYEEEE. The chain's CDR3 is CASSFAKLPQFF. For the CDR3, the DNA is TGTGCCAGCAGCTTTGCCAAGCTACCGCAGTTCTTC. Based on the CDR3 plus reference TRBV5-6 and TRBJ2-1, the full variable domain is DAGVTQSPTHLIKTRGQQVTLRCSPKSGHDTVSWYQQALGQGPQFIFQYYEEEERQRGNFPDRFSGHQFPNYSSELNVNALLLGDSALYLCASSFAKLPQFFGPGTRLTVL.

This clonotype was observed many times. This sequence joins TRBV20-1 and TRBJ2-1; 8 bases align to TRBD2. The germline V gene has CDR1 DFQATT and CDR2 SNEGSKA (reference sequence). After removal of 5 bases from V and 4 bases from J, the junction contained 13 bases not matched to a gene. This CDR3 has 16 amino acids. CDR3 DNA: TGCAGTGCTTCCACCGAGGGAGCGGGAGAATACAATGAGCAGTTCTTC. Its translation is CSASTEGAGEYNEQFF.

The CDR3 region has the DNA TGTGCCACGGTGCCCGGGGCCCCGGGGAAAAAACTGTTTTTT. It translates to CATVPGAPGKKLFF. This rearrangement joins TRBV3-1 to TRBJ1-4; D is perhaps TRBD1 (5 bases). This CDR3 is 14 amino acids long. Germline V lookup: CDR1 LGHDT, CDR2 YNNKEL (reference sequence). Trimming shortened V by 10 bases and J by 9 bases, and 21 bases separated the two germline ends.

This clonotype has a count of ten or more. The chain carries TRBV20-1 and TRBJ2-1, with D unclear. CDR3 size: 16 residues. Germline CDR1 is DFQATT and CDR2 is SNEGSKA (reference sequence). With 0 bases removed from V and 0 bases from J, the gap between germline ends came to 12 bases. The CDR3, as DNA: TGCAGTGCTAGAGATTTCGGCGTGAGCTCCTACAATGAGCAGTTCTTC. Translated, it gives CSARDFGVSSYNEQFF.

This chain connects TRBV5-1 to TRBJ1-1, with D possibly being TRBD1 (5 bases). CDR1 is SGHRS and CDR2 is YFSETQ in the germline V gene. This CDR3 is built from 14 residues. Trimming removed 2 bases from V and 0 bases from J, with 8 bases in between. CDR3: CASSFSQVNTEAFF. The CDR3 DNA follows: TGCGCCAGCAGCTTCTCACAGGTGAACACTGAAGCTTTCTTT. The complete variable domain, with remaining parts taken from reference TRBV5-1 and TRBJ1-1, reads KAGVTQTPRYLIKTRGQQVTLSCSPISGHRSVSWYQQTPGQGLQFLFEYFSETQRNKGNFPGRFSGRQFSNSRSEMNVSTLELGDSALYLCASSFSQVNTEAFFGQGTRLTVV.

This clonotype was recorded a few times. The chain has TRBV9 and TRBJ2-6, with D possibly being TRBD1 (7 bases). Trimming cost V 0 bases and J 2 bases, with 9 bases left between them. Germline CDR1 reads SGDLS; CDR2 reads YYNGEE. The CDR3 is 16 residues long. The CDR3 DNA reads TGTGCCAGCAGCGTAGGCGGGACAGCTGGGGCCAACGTCCTGACTTTC. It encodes CASSVGGTAGANVLTF.

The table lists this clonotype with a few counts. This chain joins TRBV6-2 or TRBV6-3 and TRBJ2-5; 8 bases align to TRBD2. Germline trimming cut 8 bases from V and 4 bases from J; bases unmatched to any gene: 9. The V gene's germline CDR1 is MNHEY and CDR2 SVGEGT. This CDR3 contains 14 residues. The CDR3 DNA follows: TGTGCCAGCTCACTAGGGACTAGGCGAGAGACCCAGTACTTC. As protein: CASSLGTRRETQYF.

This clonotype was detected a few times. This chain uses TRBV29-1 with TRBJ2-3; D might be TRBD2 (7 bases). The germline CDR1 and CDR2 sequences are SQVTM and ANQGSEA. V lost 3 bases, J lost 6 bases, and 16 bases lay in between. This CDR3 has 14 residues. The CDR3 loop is CSVDGGGLVDTQYF. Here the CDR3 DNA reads TGCAGCGTTGATGGGGGGGGCTTGGTGGATACGCAGTATTTT.

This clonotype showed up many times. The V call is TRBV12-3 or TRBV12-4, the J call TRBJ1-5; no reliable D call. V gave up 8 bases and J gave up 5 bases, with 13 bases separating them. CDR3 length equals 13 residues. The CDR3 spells CASSFGRDQPQHF. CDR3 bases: TGTGCCAGCTCCTTCGGGAGGGATCAGCCCCAGCATTTT.

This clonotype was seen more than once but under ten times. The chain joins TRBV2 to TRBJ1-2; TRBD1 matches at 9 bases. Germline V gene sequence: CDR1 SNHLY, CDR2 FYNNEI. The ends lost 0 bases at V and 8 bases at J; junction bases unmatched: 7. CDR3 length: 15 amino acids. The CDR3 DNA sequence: TGTGCCAGCAGTGAAGCGGGGGGACAGGGAACCGGCTACACCTTC. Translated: CASSEAGGQGTGYTF.

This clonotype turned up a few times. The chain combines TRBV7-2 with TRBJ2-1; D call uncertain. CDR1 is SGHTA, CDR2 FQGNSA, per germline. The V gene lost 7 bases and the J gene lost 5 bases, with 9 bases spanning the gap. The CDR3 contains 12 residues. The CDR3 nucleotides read TGTGCCAGCAACCGACGGAACAATGAGCAGTTCTTC. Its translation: CASNRRNNEQFF.

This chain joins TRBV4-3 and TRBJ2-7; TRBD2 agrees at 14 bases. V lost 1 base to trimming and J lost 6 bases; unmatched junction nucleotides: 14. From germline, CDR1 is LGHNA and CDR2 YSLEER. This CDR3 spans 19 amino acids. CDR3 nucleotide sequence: TGCGCCAGCAGCCAAGGGTCATCTGGACTAGCGGGGGGTCGGGGCGAGCAGTACTTC. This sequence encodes CASSQGSSGLAGGRGEQYF.

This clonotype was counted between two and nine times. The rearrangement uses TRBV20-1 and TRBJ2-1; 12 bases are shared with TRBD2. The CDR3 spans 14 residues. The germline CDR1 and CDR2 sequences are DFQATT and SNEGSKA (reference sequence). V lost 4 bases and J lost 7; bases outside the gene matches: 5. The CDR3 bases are TGCAGTGCTAATCTCGGGACTAGCGGGAATGAGCAGTTCTTC. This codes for CSANLGTSGNEQFF.

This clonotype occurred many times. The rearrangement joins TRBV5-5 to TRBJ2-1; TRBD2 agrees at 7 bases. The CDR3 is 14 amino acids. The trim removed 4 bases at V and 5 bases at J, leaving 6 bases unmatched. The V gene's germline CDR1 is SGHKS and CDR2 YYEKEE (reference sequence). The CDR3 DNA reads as TGTGCCAGCAGCCGCCGCCTAGCGGACAATGAGCAGTTCTTC. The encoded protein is CASSRRLADNEQFF.

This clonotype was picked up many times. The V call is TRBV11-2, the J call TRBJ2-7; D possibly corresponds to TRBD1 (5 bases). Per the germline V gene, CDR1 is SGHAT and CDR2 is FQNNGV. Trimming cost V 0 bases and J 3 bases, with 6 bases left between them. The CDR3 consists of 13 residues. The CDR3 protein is CASSLDQGYEQYF. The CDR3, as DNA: TGTGCCAGCAGCTTAGATCAGGGCTACGAGCAGTACTTC.

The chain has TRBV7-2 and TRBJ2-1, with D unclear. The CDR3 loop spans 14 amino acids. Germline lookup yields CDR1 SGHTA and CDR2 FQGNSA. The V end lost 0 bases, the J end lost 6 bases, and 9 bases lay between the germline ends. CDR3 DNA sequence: TGTGCCAGCAGCTTAGCGGTGGGCCGCAATGAGCAGTTCTTC. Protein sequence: CASSLAVGRNEQFF.

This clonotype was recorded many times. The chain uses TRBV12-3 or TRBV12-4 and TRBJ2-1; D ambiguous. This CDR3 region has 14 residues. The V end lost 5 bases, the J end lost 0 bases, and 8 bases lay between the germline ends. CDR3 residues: CASSPQYSYNEQFF. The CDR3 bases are TGTGCCAGCAGTCCTCAGTACTCCTACAATGAGCAGTTCTTC.

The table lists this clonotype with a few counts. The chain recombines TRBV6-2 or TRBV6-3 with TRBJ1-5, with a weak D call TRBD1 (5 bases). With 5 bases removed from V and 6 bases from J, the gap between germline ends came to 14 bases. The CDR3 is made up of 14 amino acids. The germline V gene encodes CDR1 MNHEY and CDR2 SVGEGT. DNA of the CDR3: TGTGCCAGCAGTATGGCAGGGATCAGTCAGCCCCAGCATTTT. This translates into CASSMAGISQPQHF.

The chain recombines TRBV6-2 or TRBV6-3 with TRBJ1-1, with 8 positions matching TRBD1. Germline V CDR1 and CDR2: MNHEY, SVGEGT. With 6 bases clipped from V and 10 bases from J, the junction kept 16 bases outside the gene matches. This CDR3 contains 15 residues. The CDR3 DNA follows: TGTGCCAGCAGCCCTTACCTAACAGGGGGATCAGGAGCTTTCTTT. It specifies CASSPYLTGGSGAFF.

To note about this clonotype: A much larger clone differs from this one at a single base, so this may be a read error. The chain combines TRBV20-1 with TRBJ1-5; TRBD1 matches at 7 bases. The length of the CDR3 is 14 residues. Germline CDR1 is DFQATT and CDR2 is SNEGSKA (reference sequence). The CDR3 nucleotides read TGCAGTACTAGAACTAAGGGACAGCATCAGCCCCAGCATTTT. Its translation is CSTRTKGQHQPQHF.

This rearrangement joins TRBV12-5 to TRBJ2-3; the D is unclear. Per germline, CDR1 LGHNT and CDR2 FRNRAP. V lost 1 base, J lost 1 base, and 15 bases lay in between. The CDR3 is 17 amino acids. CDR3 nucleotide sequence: TGTGCTAGTGGTTTGGAAGAAATGGGTCGGGGCACAGATACGCAGTATTTT. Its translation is CASGLEEMGRGTDTQYF.

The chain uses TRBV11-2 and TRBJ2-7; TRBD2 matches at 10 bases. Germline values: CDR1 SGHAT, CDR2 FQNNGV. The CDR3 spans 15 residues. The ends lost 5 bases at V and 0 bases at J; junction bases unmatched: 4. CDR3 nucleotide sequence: TGTGCCAGCAGCCCGGCTAGCGGGAGCTCCTACGAGCAGTACTTC. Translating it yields CASSPASGSSYEQYF.

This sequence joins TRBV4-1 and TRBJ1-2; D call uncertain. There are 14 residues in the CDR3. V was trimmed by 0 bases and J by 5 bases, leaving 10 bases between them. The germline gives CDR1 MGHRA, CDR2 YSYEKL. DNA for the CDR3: TGCGCCAGCAGCCAAGATCAACTCTGGTATGGCTACACCTTC. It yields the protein CASSQDQLWYGYTF.

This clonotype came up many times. DNA of the CDR3: TGTGCCAGCAGCTTAGGAGTTGGTAGAATGGACATTCAGTACTTC. Protein sequence: CASSLGVGRMDIQYF. The V and J genes are TRBV7-2 and TRBJ2-4; no firm D call. Germline V gives CDR1 SGHTA, CDR2 FQGNSA. The V gene lost 1 base and the J gene lost 8 bases, with 15 bases spanning the gap. This CDR3 region has 15 residues.